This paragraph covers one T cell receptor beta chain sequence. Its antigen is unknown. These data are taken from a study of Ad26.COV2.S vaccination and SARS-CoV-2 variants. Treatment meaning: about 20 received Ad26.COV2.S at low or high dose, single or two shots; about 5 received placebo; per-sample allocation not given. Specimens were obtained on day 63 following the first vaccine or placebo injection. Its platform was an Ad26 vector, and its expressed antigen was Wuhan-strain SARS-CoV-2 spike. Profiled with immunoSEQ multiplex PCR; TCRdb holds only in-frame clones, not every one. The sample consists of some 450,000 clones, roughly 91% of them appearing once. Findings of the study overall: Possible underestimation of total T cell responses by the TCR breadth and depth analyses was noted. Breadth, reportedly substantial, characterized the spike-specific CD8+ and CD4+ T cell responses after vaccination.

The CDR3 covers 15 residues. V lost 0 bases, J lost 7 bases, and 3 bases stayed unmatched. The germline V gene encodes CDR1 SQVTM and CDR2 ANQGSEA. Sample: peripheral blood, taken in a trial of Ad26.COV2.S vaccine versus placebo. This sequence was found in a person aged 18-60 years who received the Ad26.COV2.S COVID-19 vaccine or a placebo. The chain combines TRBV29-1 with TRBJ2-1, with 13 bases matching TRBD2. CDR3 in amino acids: CSVEDLLAGGNEQFF. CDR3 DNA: TGCAGCGTTGAAGACCTACTAGCGGGGGGGAATGAGCAGTTCTTC.